Each of the 32 T cell receptor beta chains below was sequenced from the same sample in a study of cytomegalovirus exposure and HLA in healthy donors. PCR involved 60 Vbeta and 13 Jbeta primers. Here immunoSEQ multiplex PCR was the method, and the copy in TCRdb shows in-frame clones only, minus some. The data contain 150,000 to 200,000 clones, around 82% of them seen just once; the ten biggest clones take up under 2.5%. Sequencing was done on a sample of PBMCs. The origin of the receptors is a man aged 55 to 70 in good health and CMV-seronegative.

The rearrangement links TRBV7-6 to TRBJ2-1; D is possibly TRBD1 (6 bases). The V end was cut by 0 bases, the J end by 9 bases, with 15 bases between. There are 15 residues in the CDR3. Germline-derived CDR1 and CDR2 are SGHVS and FNYEAQ. In DNA form, the CDR3 reads TGTGCCAGCAGCTTAGCGGGGACACCCTCACCTGAGCAGTTCTTC. Protein: CASSLAGTPSPEQFF. The variable domain in full, completed from reference TRBV7-6 and TRBJ2-1, reads GAGVSQSPRYKVTKRGQDVALRCDPISGHVSLYWYRQALGQGPEFLTYFNYEAQQDKSGLPNDRFSAERPEGSISTLTIQRTEQRDSAMYRCASSLAGTPSPEQFFGPGTRLTVL.

The chain joins TRBV15 to TRBJ2-3, with 12 bases matching TRBD1. After removal of 4 bases from V and 0 bases from J, the junction contained 5 bases not matched to a gene. The CDR3 loop spans 17 amino acids. Germline loops: CDR1 LNHNV, CDR2 YYDKDF (reference sequence). CDR3: CATSTKGQGASTDTQYF. CDR3 bases: TGTGCCACCAGCACGAAGGGACAGGGGGCTAGCACAGATACGCAGTATTTT.

The rearrangement links TRBV5-6 to TRBJ1-1; D remains unclear. Germline assignment: CDR1 SGHDT and CDR2 YYEEEE. This CDR3 has 13 residues. V lost 2 bases to trimming and J lost 5 bases, with 10 bases between them. The CDR3 nucleotides are TGTGCCAGCAGCTTCGCTTCGAGGACTGAAGCTTTCTTT. This codes for CASSFASRTEAFF.

J is TRBJ1-4 and V is TRBV30; 10 bases fit TRBD1. CDR3 length equals 13 residues. Germline CDR1 GTSNPN, CDR2 SVGIG (reference sequence). J lost 7 bases, V lost 7 bases, and 6 bases had no gene match. The CDR3 region is CAYRDRGTEKLFF. CDR3 nucleotides: TGTGCCTACCGGGACAGGGGTACTGAAAAACTGTTTTTT.

The rearrangement links TRBV28 to TRBJ2-1; 12 positions agree with TRBD2. CDR3 length: 16 residues. From germline, CDR1 is MDHEN and CDR2 SYDVKM. V shed 6 bases, J shed 3 bases, and the junction held 6 bases outside the gene matches. The CDR3 reads CASSTTSGGIYNEQFF. Written as DNA, the CDR3 is TGTGCCAGCAGCACTACTAGCGGGGGGATCTACAATGAGCAGTTCTTC.

This clone was observed a few times. V gene TRBV6-1 combines with J gene TRBJ1-5; 7 nucleotides line up with TRBD1. The ends lost 7 bases at V and 1 base at J; junction bases unmatched: 7. The CDR3 is 15 residues long. Germline V CDR1 and CDR2: MNHNS, SASEGT. CDR3 DNA sequence: TGTGCCAGCACTGTTGACAGGGCAAGCAATCAGCCCCAGCATTTT. It encodes CASTVDRASNQPQHF.

The V call is TRBV15, the J call TRBJ2-5; 8 bases line up with TRBD1. The better agreement between TRBJ2-7 and the DNA end casts doubt on the J call. This CDR3 is built from 14 residues. Germline V gene sequence: CDR1 LNHNV, CDR2 YYDKDF (reference sequence). CDR3 in amino acids: CATSRVGQGYEQYF. The CDR3 coding sequence is TGTGCCACCAGCAGAGTAGGACAGGGCTACGAGCAGTACTTC.

This clone was recorded many times. This chain uses TRBV27 with TRBJ1-1, with D maybe TRBD1 (6 bases). The CDR3 consists of 14 residues. V lost 6 bases and J 2 bases, leaving 13 bases between the germline ends. CDR1 and CDR2 from the germline V gene are MNHEY and SMNVEV (reference sequence). The DNA of the CDR3 is TGTGCCAGCAGAGTGGGGACACATAACACTGAAGCTTTCTTT. Translated: CASRVGTHNTEAFF.

The CDR3 region is CASRVGTGGGETQYF. The CDR3 DNA sequence: TGTGCCAGCAGGGTCGGGACAGGGGGCGGAGAGACCCAGTACTTC. The chain combines TRBV6-1 with TRBJ2-5, with TRBD1 matching over 12 bases. The length of the CDR3 is 15 residues. Germline values: CDR1 MNHNS, CDR2 SASEGT. The V gene end was trimmed by 6 bases and the J gene end by 4 bases; junction bases not matched to a gene: 6.

The rearrangement joins TRBV5-1 to TRBJ1-4; 9 bases match TRBD1. This CDR3 has 16 residues. Germline V gives CDR1 SGHRS, CDR2 YFSETQ. The ends lost 4 bases at V and 6 bases at J; junction bases unmatched: 10. Here the CDR3 DNA reads TGCGCCAGCAGCCCGGGCTGGGGACAGGGATATGAAAAACTGTTTTTT. Translation gives CASSPGWGQGYEKLFF. The full variable domain, in which reference TRBV5-1 and TRBJ1-4 provide the parts outside the CDR3, is KAGVTQTPRYLIKTRGQQVTLSCSPISGHRSVSWYQQTPGQGLQFLFEYFSETQRNKGNFPGRFSGRQFSNSRSEMNVSTLELGDSALYLCASSPGWGQGYEKLFFGSGTQLSVL.

J is TRBJ1-2 and V is TRBV4-1; a possible D gene is TRBD1 (6 bases). The V gene lost 0 bases and the J gene lost 5 bases, with 19 bases spanning the gap. This CDR3 region has 17 residues. Germline CDR1 MGHRA, CDR2 YSYEKL. The CDR3 region is CASSQERLGQGFYGYTF. CDR3 DNA: TGCGCCAGCAGCCAAGAGAGACTCGGCCAGGGGTTTTATGGCTACACCTTC.

The J gene is TRBJ2-7, the V gene TRBV2, with D possibly being TRBD2 (6 bases). Germline CDR1 reads SNHLY; CDR2 reads FYNNEI. Trimming pared 0 bases from V and 4 bases from J, leaving 16 bases between. This CDR3 comprises 16 residues. The CDR3 is CASSEARQQRVYEQYF. The CDR3 DNA is TGTGCCAGCAGTGAAGCTAGGCAGCAGCGGGTATACGAGCAGTACTTC.

The chain employs TRBV30 and TRBJ1-1; 10 bases are shared with TRBD1. Germline CDR1 and CDR2: GTSNPN and SVGIG (reference sequence). The ends lost 2 bases at V and 7 bases at J; junction bases unmatched: 10. The CDR3 runs to 15 residues. The CDR3 is CAWSPFGTGVREAFF. As DNA, the CDR3 is TGTGCCTGGAGTCCTTTCGGGACAGGGGTCCGTGAAGCTTTCTTT.

This chain connects TRBV13 to TRBJ2-1; TRBD2 agrees at 11 bases. The CDR3 covers 15 residues. The germline gives CDR1 PRHDT, CDR2 FYEKMQ (reference sequence). J lost 7 bases, V lost 3 bases, and 5 bases had no gene match. The CDR3 loop is CASSFRTSGSNEQFF. CDR3 bases: TGTGCCAGCAGCTTTAGGACTAGCGGGTCAAATGAGCAGTTCTTC.

The V and J genes are TRBV5-4 and TRBJ2-2; TRBD1 agrees at 7 bases. Germline loops: CDR1 SGHNT, CDR2 YYREEE (reference sequence). After removal of 3 bases from V and 5 bases from J, the junction contained 7 bases not matched to a gene. This CDR3 contains 15 residues. This CDR3 is CASSSRDSLTGELFF. The CDR3 DNA reads as TGTGCCAGCAGCTCCCGGGACAGCCTAACCGGGGAGCTGTTTTTT.

This chain joins TRBV5-6 and TRBJ1-1; 7 bases map to TRBD1. Per the germline V gene, CDR1 is SGHDT and CDR2 is YYEEEE. This CDR3 contains 14 residues. Unmatched junction bases numbered 3, after V lost 3 bases and J lost 1 base. The CDR3 sequence is CASSSRQGNTEAFF. In nucleotides, the CDR3 is TGTGCCAGCAGCTCGAGACAGGGGAACACTGAAGCTTTCTTT.

The rearrangement links TRBV6-4 to TRBJ2-1; D might be TRBD2 (5 bases). V was clipped by 5 bases and J by 5 bases, with 13 bases between them. The CDR3 has 14 residues. CDR1 MRHNA and CDR2 SNTAGT come from the germline V gene. The CDR3 sequence is CASSPDSVNNEQFF. CDR3 DNA sequence: TGTGCCAGCAGTCCGGATAGCGTCAACAATGAGCAGTTCTTC.

V usage is TRBV14 and J usage is TRBJ2-7; 10 nucleotides match TRBD1. There are 14 residues in the CDR3. The germline V gene encodes CDR1 SGHDN and CDR2 FVKESK. V gave up 4 bases and J gave up 2 bases; unmatched junction bases: 2. CDR3 amino acids: CASSRGTGAYEQYF. The CDR3 DNA is TGTGCCAGCAGCCGAGGGACAGGGGCCTACGAGCAGTACTTC.

V and J are TRBV11-2 and TRBJ2-5, with 9 bases aligning to TRBD1. Germline lookup yields CDR1 SGHAT and CDR2 FQNNGV. Trimming cost V 4 bases and J 4 bases; bases outside gene matches: 4. The CDR3 loop spans 14 amino acids. The CDR3 region is CASSSTGGVETQYF. DNA of the CDR3: TGTGCCAGCAGCTCCACAGGGGGCGTAGAGACCCAGTACTTC. The full variable domain, with the rest looked up from reference TRBV11-2 and TRBJ2-5, is EAGVAQSPRYKIIEKRQSVAFWCNPISGHATLYWYQQILGQGPKLLIQFQNNGVVDDSQLPKDRFSAERLKGVDSTLKIQPAKLEDSAVYLCASSSTGGVETQYFGPGTRLLVL.

The chain couples TRBV6-5 to TRBJ2-1; 15 bases map to TRBD2. CDR1 is MNHEY and CDR2 is SVGAGI in the germline V gene. The V gene end was trimmed by 6 bases and the J gene end by 8 bases; junction bases not matched to a gene: 5. This CDR3 has 15 amino acids. The CDR3 spells CASRGLAGGIHEQFF. The CDR3 DNA sequence: TGTGCCAGCAGGGGACTAGCGGGAGGCATCCATGAGCAGTTCTTC.

This clone was seen just once. The V call is TRBV5-8, the J call TRBJ2-5, with D perhaps matching TRBD2 (6 bases). The tail of the sequence fits TRBJ2-7 better, so the J call may be wrong. The CDR3 contains 14 residues. CDR1 and CDR2 (germline): SGHTS, YDEGEE. The CDR3 reads CASSYGGRTYEQYF. DNA for the CDR3: TGTGCCAGCAGTTACGGGGGTCGTACCTACGAGCAGTACTTC.

The genes are TRBV28 and TRBJ1-5; D remains ambiguous. Germline V lookup: CDR1 MDHEN, CDR2 SYDVKM. This CDR3 has 15 residues. Trimming left V 4 bases short and J 3 bases short, with 13 bases between. CDR3 region: CASSSTSIPNQPQHF. For the CDR3, the DNA is TGTGCCAGCAGTTCTACGTCCATCCCCAATCAGCCCCAGCATTTT.

The chain employs TRBV5-6 and TRBJ1-1; D unresolved. Trimming shortened V by 2 bases and J by 4 bases, and 15 bases separated the two germline ends. In germline, CDR1 is SGHDT, CDR2 YYEEEE. This CDR3 is built from 15 residues. CDR3 nucleotides: TGTGCCAGCAGCTTTCCCCGACCCGGGAGCACTGAAGCTTTCTTT. This translates into CASSFPRPGSTEAFF.

V usage is TRBV5-1 and J usage is TRBJ1-4; tentative D call: TRBD1 (6 bases). Between the trimmed V and J ends, which lost 0 bases and 12 bases, there was a span of 18 bases. The CDR3 runs 15 residues. Germline values: CDR1 SGHRS, CDR2 YFSETQ. In DNA, the CDR3 is TGCGCCAGCAGCTTGGCCCCCTCAGGGGTGGGGGAACTGTTTTTT. Translation: CASSLAPSGVGELFF.

The chain employs TRBV4-2 and TRBJ1-3, with 7 bases fitting TRBD1. Losses at the gene ends were 3 bases for V and 3 bases for J; bases not matched to a gene: 8. The CDR3 is made up of 16 amino acids. Germline assignment: CDR1 LGHNA and CDR2 YNFKEQ. The CDR3 region is CASSQVQGTSGNTIYF. The CDR3, as DNA: TGTGCCAGCAGCCAGGTACAGGGGACAAGTGGAAACACCATATATTTT.

As regards this clone: The same CDR3 also results from other DNA sequences found in this sample. The rearrangement links TRBV7-7 to TRBJ1-1; TRBD1 might be the D (5 bases). Germline-derived CDR1 and CDR2 are SSHAT and FNYEAQ (reference sequence). Trimming took off 6 bases at V and 1 base at J, with 15 bases between the two ends. CDR3 length equals 15 residues. CDR3 amino acids: CASSLGTGGNTEAFF. The CDR3 nucleotides are TGTGCCAGCAGTTTGGGGACGGGGGGGAACACTGAAGCTTTCTTT.

The rearrangement uses TRBV6-1 and TRBJ1-5; TRBD1 aligns across 9 bases. The V gene's germline CDR1 is MNHNS and CDR2 SASEGT. With 6 bases clipped from V and 6 bases from J, the junction kept 6 bases outside the gene matches. The CDR3 totals 14 residues. CDR3 sequence reads: CASSVQGAGQPQHF. The CDR3 DNA follows: TGTGCCAGCAGCGTACAGGGGGCAGGTCAGCCCCAGCATTTT.

The chain couples TRBV7-9 to TRBJ2-7; 8 nucleotides agree with TRBD1. CDR1 is SEHNR, CDR2 FQNEAQ, per germline (reference sequence). The trim removed 5 bases at V and 3 bases at J, leaving 6 bases unmatched. The CDR3 is made up of 14 amino acids. The CDR3 DNA reads as TGTGCCAGCAGCACTGGGACAGGCCACTACGAGCAGTACTTC. This encodes CASSTGTGHYEQYF.

This clone was counted a few times. CDR3 coding DNA: TGTGCCAGCAGCCGACCGGGTAGCTGGGTCGAGCAGTACTTC. Amino acid sequence: CASSRPGSWVEQYF. The chain links TRBV7-9 to TRBJ2-7; D unresolved. The CDR3 is 14 amino acids. Trimming took off 5 bases at V and 6 bases at J, with 17 bases between the two ends. Per germline, CDR1 SEHNR and CDR2 FQNEAQ (reference sequence). The full variable domain, its missing parts supplied by reference TRBV7-9 and TRBJ2-7, is DTGVSQNPRHKITKRGQNVTFRCDPISEHNRLYWYRQTLGQGPEFLTYFQNEAQLEKSRLLSDRFSAERPKGSFSTLEIQRTEQGDSAMYLCASSRPGSWVEQYFGPGTRLTVT.

In its sample, this clone was seen a few times. One end of the junction does not line up with germline, which may come from a read error. This rearrangement joins TRBV5-1 to TRBJ1-2; 8 bases match TRBD1. There are 13 residues in the CDR3. The V gene's germline CDR1 is SGHRS and CDR2 YFSETQ. CDR3 region: CASGQGVDYGYPF. The CDR3 DNA reads as TGCGCCAGCGGACAGGGAGTGGACTATGGCTACCCCTTC. Filled out from reference TRBV5-1 and TRBJ1-2, the complete variable domain reads KAGVTQTPRYLIKTRGQQVTLSCSPISGHRSVSWYQQTPGQGLQFLFEYFSETQRNKGNFPGRFSGRQFSNSRSEMNVSTLELGDSALYLCASGQGVDYGYPFGSGTRLTVV.

This clone was observed once. The V call is TRBV28, the J call TRBJ1-1, with D perhaps TRBD1 (6 bases). CDR1 and CDR2 from the germline V gene are MDHEN and SYDVKM. The CDR3 runs to 14 residues. V lost 5 bases, J lost 7 bases, and 17 bases lay in between. The CDR3 spells CASSPRGGVLEAFF. The CDR3 DNA reads TGTGCCAGCAGTCCGCGAGGGGGGGTGCTTGAAGCTTTCTTT.

This clone was seen once. The genes are TRBV19 and TRBJ1-5; D unclear. This CDR3 is built from 14 residues. Germline CDR1 and CDR2: LNHDA and SQIVND (reference sequence). Trimming cost V 6 bases and J 0 bases, with 9 bases left between them. CDR3 DNA sequence: TGTGCCAGTAGGCAGAGGAATAGCAATCAGCCCCAGCATTTT. It is translated as CASRQRNSNQPQHF.